The TCR beta chain described here comes from a study of blood T cell repertoires in COVID-19 (dated by TCRdb to 2020 to 2021). Regarding the complete study: The collaborator samples originated in the United States, Italy and Spain and spanned the acute and convalescent phases of COVID-19. The material from the prospective study consisted of cDNA or gDNA derived from T cells, B-cell-depleted T cells, or PBMCs. The dataset comprised deeply sampled blood TCRbeta repertoires from subjects exposed to, actively infected with, or recovered from COVID-19. The repertoires were released in a freely available public database intended as a resource for research on the immune response to SARS-CoV-2. The samples were drawn from two sources: the first 160 participants of the ongoing ImmuneRACE study, and approximately 1,300 subjects contributed by 6 global collaborators. The sample metadata nearly always contained a de-identified subject ID, COVID-19 status, age in years and sex. Where available, HLA class I and class II types were obtained from metadata supplied by the sample provider rather than from assay-based typing. Broad study findings and their caveats: The amount of clinical and demographic metadata varied by source and participant and was provided uncurated.

In the germline V gene, CDR1 corresponds to KGHSH and CDR2 to LQKENI. Including the terminal cysteine and phenylalanine, the CDR3 comprises 13 residues. Only the CDR3 portion is preserved as DNA: 39 bases, with reading frame beginning at the first base. V is shortened by 5 bases, J by 5 bases, and the region joining them spans 10 bases. In Seattle, one collaborating source enrolled patients while the infection was active and tracked those patients longitudinally over the course of disease. Whole blood was collected in K2EDTA tubes by collaborating institutions according to the institutions' own protocols. For TCRbeta analysis, collaborators shipped samples in one of three forms: frozen whole blood, isolated PBMCs, or DNA extracted from either of those sample types. Notes on this clone: No cognate antigen has been identified for it. Per-base quality was not reported, and no clone a single base away is much larger than it.

The immunoSEQ Assay, a bias-controlled multiplex PCR, was used to amplify TCRbeta CDR3 regions from genomic DNA. Processing in the source paper ran as follows. Within the assay, amplification of reference gene primers was used to estimate how many nucleated cells each sample contained. To quantify the absolute abundance of each unique TCRbeta CDR3 rearrangement, sequence reads were collapsed and filtered. For each sample, productive Simpson clonality was calculated as the square root of Simpson's diversity index over productive rearrangements. The immuneACCESS repertoire file appears here via TCRdb, limited to in-frame rearrangements. These files lack a portion of the clones; in checked studies, under half of the deficit traces to unresolved V genes, and the cause of the others is not known. That table is the source of V, J and clone size, and D and trimming were worked out from the DNA. Counted in this sample were 300,000 to 450,000 clones; around 90% of them appeared once. Roughly 3.9% of the sample comes from the top ten.

The sequence joins TRBV18 to TRBJ2-1; TRBD2 is possibly the D segment (5 matching bases). Specimen: peripheral blood. The origin of this receptor is a woman aged 55-70 years with COVID-19, enrolled during active disease. The nucleotides read TGTGCCAGCTCAAGAGGGATTCACAATGAGCAGTTCTTC. Translated, it gives CASSRGIHNEQFF.